The 4 T cell receptor beta chains reported below all come from one sample, sequenced in a study of blood T cell repertoires in COVID-19. Sequenced by immunoSEQ multiplex PCR; TCRdb stores in-frame clones only, minus some. The data contain roughly 200,000 clones, about four fifths of them singletons. The specimen sequenced was peripheral blood. Source of these receptors: a man over 45 with active or convalescent COVID-19.

This sequence joins TRBV27 and TRBJ2-7; 9 positions agree with TRBD2. The ends lost 3 bases at V and 3 bases at J; junction bases unmatched: 3. The CDR3 is 14 amino acids. CDR1 and CDR2 from the germline V gene are MNHEY and SMNVEV (reference sequence). CDR3 loop: CASSFAAGGYEQYF. Here the CDR3 DNA reads TGTGCCAGCAGTTTTGCAGCGGGGGGCTACGAGCAGTACTTC.

CDR3 DNA: TGTGCCAGCAGCTCGGGGACATGGGATGGCTACACCTTC. It specifies CASSSGTWDGYTF. This chain connects TRBV7-9 to TRBJ1-2; D is possibly TRBD1 (6 bases). Trimming left V 4 bases short and J 6 bases short, with 12 bases between. Germline V CDR1 and CDR2: SEHNR, FQNEAQ (reference sequence). CDR3 length: 13 residues.

The rearrangement uses TRBV7-2 and TRBJ1-1, with TRBD1 as a possible D gene (5 bases). V gave up 1 base and J gave up 2 bases, with 20 bases separating them. Per the germline V gene, CDR1 is SGHTA and CDR2 is FQGNSA. CDR3 length equals 18 residues. The DNA of the CDR3 is TGTGCCAGCAGCTTAGTAAGTGGTGGAGACAGCATTAACACTGAAGCTTTCTTT. It yields the protein CASSLVSGGDSINTEAFF.

The genes are TRBV19 and TRBJ2-6, with 7 positions matching TRBD1. Germline values: CDR1 LNHDA, CDR2 SQIVND (reference sequence). This CDR3 contains 17 residues. The V segment lost 3 bases and the J segment 0 bases; nucleotides outside the gene matches: 5. The CDR3 region is CASSMGTVGSGANVLTF. CDR3 DNA: TGTGCCAGTAGTATGGGGACAGTGGGCTCTGGGGCCAACGTCCTGACTTTC.